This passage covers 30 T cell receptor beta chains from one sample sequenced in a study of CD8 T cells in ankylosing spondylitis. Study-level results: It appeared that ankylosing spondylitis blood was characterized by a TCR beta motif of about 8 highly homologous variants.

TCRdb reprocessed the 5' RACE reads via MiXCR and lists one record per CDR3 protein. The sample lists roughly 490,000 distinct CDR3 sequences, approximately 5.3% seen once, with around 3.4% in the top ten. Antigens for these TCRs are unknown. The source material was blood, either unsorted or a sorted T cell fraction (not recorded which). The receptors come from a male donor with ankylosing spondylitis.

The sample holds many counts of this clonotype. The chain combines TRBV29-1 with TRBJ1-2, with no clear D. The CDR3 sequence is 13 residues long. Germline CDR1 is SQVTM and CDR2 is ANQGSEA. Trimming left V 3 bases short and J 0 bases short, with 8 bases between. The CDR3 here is CSVEPHANYGYTF. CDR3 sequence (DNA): TGCAGCGTTGAGCCCCACGCTAACTATGGCTACACCTTC.

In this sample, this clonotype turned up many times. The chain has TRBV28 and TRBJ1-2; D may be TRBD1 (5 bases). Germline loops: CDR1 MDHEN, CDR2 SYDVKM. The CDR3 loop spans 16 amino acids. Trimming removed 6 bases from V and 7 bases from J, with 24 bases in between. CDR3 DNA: TGTGCCAGCAGCCAGGGCCGTTGGGGGAATGGCGGTGGCTACACCTTC. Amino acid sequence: CASSQGRWGNGGGYTF.

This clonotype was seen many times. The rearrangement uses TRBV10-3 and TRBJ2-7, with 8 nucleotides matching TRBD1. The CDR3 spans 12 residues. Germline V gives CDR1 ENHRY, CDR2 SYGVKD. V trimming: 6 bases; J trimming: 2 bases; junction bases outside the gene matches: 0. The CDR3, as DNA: TGTGCCATCAGGGACAGGGCCTACGAGCAGTACTTC. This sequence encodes CAIRDRAYEQYF.

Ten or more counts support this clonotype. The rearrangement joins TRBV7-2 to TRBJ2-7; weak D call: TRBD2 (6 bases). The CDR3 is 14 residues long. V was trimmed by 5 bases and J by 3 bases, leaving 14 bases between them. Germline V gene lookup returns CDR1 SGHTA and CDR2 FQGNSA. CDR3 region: CASSPPAGNYEQYF. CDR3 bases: TGTGCCAGCAGCCCCCCGGCGGGGAACTACGAGCAGTACTTC.

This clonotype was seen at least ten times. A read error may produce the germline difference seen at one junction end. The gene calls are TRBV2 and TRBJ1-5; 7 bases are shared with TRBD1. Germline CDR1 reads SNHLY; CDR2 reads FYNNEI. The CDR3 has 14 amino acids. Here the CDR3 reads CASGDRERNQPQHF. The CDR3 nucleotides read TGTGCCAGCGGTGACAGGGAACGCAATCAGCCCCAGCATTTT.

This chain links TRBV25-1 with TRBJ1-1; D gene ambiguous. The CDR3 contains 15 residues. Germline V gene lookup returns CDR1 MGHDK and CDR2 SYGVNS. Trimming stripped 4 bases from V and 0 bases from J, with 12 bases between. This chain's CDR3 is CASSASGQLNTEAFF. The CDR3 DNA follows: TGTGCCAGCAGTGCGTCTGGTCAGCTGAACACTGAAGCTTTCTTT.

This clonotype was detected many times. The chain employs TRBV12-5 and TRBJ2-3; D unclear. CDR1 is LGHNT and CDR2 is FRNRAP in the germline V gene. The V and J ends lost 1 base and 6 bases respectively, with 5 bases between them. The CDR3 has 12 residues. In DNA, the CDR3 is TGTGCTAGTGGTTTGGGCCTGGATACGCAGTATTTT. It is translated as CASGLGLDTQYF. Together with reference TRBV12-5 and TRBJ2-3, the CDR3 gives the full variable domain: DARVTQTPRHKVTEMGQEVTMRCQPILGHNTVFWYRQTMMQGLELLAYFRNRAPLDDSGMPKDRFSAEMPDATLATLKIQPSEPRDSAVYFCASGLGLDTQYFGPGTRLTVL.

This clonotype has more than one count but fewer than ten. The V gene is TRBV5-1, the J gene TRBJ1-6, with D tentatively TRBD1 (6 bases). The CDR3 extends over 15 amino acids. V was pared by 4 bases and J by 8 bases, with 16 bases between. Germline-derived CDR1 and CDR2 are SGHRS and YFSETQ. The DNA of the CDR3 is TGCGCCAGCAGCCTAGCCGGGGGCGCAGATTCACCCCTCCACTTT. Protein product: CASSLAGGADSPLHF.

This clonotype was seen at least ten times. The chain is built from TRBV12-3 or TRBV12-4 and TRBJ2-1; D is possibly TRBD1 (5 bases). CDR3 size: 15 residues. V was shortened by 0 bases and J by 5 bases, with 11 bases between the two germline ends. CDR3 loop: CASSLAFQGDNEQFF. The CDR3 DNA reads TGTGCCAGCAGTTTAGCGTTCCAAGGGGACAATGAGCAGTTCTTC.

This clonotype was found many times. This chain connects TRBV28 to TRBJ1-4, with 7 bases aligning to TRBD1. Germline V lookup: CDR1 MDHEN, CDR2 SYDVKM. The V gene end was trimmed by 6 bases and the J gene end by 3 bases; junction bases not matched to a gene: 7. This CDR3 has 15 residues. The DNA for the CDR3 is TGTGCCAGCAGCCGAGGGGGCCTATCTAATGAAAAACTGTTTTTT. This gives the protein CASSRGGLSNEKLFF.

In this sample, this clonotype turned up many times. The CDR3 DNA reads as TGCAGTGCTAGAGATCAAGGGGGATATTCACCCCTCCACTTT. As protein: CSARDQGGYSPLHF. V is TRBV20-1 and J is TRBJ1-6, with D possibly matching TRBD1 (6 bases). V lost 0 bases and J 8 bases, leaving 11 bases between the germline ends. The length of the CDR3 is 14 residues. The germline gives CDR1 DFQATT, CDR2 SNEGSKA (reference sequence).

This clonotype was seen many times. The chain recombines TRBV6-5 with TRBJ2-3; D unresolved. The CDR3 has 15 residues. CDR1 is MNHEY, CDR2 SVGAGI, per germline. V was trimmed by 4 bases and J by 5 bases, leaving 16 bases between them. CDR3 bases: TGTGCCAGCAGTTCCTTGGAGCTCCCAGGAGATACGCAGTATTTT. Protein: CASSSLELPGDTQYF.

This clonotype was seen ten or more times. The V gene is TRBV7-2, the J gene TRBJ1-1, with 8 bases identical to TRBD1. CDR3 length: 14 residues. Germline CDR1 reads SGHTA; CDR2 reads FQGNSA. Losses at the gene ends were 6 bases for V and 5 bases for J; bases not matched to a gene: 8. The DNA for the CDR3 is TGTGCCAGCAGTACTCGGACAGGGAATACTGAAGCTTTCTTT. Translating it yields CASSTRTGNTEAFF.

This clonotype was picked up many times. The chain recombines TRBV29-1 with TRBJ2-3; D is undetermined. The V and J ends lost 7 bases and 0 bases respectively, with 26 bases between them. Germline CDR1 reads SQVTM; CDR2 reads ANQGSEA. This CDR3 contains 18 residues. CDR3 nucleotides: TGCAGCGCTATCCCCTGGGGAATCCTCAAGTATAGCACAGATACGCAGTATTTT. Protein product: CSAIPWGILKYSTDTQYF.

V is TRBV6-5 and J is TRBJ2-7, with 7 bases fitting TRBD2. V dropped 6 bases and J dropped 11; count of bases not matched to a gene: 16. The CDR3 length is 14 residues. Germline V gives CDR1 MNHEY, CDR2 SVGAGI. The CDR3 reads CASSRQLQGGEKYF. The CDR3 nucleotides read TGTGCCAGCAGCCGCCAACTTCAGGGAGGGGAGAAGTACTTC.

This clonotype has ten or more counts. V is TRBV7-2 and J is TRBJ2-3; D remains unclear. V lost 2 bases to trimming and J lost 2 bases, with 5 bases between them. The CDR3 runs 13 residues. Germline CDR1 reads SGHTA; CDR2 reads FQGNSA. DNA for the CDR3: TGTGCCAGCAGCTTACCCTTCACAGATACGCAGTATTTT. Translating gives CASSLPFTDTQYF.

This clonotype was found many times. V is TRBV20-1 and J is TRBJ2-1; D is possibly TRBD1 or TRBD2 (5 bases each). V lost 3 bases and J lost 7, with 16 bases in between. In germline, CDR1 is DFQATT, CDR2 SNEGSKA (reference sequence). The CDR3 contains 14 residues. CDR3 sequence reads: CSARKGPTRNEQFF. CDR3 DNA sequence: TGCAGTGCTAGGAAGGGACCGACTCGAAATGAGCAGTTCTTC.

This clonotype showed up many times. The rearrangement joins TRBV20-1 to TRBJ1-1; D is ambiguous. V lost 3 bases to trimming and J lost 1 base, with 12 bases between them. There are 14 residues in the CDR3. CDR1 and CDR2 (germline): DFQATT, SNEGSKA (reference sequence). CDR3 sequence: CSARVPGKNTEAFF. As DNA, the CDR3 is TGCAGTGCTAGGGTCCCGGGGAAGAACACTGAAGCTTTCTTT.

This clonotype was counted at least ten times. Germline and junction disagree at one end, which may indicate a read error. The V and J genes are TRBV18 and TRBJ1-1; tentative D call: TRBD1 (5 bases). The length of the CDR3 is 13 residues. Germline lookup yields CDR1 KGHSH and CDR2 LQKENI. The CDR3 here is CASSPQGGTEAFF. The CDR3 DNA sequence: TGCGCCAGCAGCCCGCAGGGAGGGACTGAAGCTTTCTTT.

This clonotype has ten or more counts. DNA of the CDR3: TGTGCCAGCAGCATACAGGGCACCTATAATTCACCCCTCCACTTT. Translation: CASSIQGTYNSPLHF. This chain connects TRBV7-9 to TRBJ1-6; D may be TRBD1 (6 bases). The CDR3 runs 15 residues. Trimming removed 5 bases from V and 2 bases from J, with 10 bases in between. CDR1 SEHNR and CDR2 FQNEAQ come from the germline V gene (reference sequence). The full variable domain, completed using reference TRBV7-9 and TRBJ1-6, is DTGVSQNPRHKITKRGQNVTFRCDPISEHNRLYWYRQTLGQGPEFLTYFQNEAQLEKSRLLSDRFSAERPKGSFSTLEIQRTEQGDSAMYLCASSIQGTYNSPLHFGNGTRLTVT.

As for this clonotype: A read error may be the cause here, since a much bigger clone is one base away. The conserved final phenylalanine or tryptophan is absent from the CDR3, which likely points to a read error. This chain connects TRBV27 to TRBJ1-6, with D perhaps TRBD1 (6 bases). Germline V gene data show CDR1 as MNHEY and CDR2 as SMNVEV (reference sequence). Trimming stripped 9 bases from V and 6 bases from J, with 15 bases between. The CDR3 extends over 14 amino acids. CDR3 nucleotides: TGTGCCAGAGACGGGGGCAGGTCTAATTCACCCCTCCACCTT. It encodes CARDGGRSNSPLHL.

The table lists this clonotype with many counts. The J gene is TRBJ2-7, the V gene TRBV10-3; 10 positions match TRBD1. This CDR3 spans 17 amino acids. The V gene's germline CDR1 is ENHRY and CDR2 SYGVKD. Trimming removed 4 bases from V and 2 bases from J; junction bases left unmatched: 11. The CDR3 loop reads CAISGSSGGQGPYEQYF. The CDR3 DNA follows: TGTGCCATCAGTGGCTCCTCGGGGGGACAGGGGCCCTACGAGCAGTACTTC.

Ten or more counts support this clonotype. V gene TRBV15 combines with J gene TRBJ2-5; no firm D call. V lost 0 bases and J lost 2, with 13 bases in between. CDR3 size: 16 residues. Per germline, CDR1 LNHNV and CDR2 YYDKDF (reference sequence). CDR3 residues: CATSRDAWGSQETQYF. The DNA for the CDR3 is TGTGCCACCAGCAGAGATGCTTGGGGATCTCAAGAGACCCAGTACTTC.

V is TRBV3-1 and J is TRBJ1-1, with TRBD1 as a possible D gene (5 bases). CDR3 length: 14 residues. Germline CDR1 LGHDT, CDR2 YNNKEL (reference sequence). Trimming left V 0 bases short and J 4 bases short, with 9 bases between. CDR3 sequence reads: CASSQEDIPTEAFF. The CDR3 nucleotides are TGTGCCAGCAGCCAAGAGGACATTCCCACTGAAGCTTTCTTT. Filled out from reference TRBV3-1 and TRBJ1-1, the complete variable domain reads DTAVSQTPKYLVTQMGNDKSIKCEQNLGHDTMYWYKQDSKKFLKIMFSYNNKELIINETVPNRFSPKSPDKAHLNLHINSLELGDSAVYFCASSQEDIPTEAFFGQGTRLTVV.

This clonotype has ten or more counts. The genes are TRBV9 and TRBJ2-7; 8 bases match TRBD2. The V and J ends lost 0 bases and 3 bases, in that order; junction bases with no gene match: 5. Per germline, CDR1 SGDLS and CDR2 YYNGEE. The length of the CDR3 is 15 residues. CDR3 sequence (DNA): TGTGCCAGCAGCGTAGCCAGCGGGAGCTTCTACGAGCAGTACTTC. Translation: CASSVASGSFYEQYF.

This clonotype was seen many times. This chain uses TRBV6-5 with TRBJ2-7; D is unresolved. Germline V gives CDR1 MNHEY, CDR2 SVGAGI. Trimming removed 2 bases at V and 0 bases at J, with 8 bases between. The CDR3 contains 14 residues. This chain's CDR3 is CASSYALSSYEQYF. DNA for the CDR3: TGTGCCAGCAGTTACGCCTTGAGCTCCTACGAGCAGTACTTC.

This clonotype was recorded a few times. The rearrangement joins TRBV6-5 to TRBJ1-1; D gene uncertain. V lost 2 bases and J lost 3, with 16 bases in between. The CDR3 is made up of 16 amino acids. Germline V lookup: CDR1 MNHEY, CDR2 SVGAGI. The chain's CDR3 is CASSYATFLVDTEAFF. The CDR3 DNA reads TGTGCCAGCAGTTACGCGACTTTTCTGGTGGACACTGAAGCTTTCTTT.

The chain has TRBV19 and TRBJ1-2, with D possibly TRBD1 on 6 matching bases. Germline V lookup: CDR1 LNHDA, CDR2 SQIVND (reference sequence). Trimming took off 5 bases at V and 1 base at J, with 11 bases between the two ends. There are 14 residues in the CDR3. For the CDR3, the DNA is TGTGCCAGTAGTTCTCCGGGACATAACTATGGCTACACCTTC. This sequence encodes CASSSPGHNYGYTF.

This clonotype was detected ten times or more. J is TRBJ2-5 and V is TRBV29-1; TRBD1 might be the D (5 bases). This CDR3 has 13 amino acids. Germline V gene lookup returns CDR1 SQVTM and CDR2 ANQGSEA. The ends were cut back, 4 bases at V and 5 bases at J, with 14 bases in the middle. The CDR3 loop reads CSVGAGNEETQYF. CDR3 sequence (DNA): TGCAGCGTTGGTGCAGGGAATGAGGAGACCCAGTACTTC.

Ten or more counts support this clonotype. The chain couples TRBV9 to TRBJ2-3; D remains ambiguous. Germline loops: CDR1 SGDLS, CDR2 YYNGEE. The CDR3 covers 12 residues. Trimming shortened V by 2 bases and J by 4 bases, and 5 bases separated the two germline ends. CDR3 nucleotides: TGTGCCAGCAGCGTGCCGTCAGATACGCAGTATTTT. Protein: CASSVPSDTQYF.